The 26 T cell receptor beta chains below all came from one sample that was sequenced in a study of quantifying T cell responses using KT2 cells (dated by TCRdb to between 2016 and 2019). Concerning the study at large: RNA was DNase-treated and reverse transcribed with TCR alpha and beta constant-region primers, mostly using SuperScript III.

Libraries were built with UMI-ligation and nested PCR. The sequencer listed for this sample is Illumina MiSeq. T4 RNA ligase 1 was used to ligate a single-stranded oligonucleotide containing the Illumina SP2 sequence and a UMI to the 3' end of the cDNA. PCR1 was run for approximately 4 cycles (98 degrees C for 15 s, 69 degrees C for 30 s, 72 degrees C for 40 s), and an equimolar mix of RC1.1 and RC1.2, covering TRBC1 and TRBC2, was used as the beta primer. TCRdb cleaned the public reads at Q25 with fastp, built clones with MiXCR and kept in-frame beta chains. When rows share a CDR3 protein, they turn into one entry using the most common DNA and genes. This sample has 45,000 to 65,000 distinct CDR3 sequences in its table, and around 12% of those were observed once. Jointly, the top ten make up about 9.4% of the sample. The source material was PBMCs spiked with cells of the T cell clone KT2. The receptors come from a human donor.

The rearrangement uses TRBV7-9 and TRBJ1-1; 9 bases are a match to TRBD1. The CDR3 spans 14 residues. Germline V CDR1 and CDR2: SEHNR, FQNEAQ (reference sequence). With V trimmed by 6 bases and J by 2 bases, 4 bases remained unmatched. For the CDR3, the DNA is TGTGCCAGCAGGAGGACAGGGGATAACACTGAAGCTTTCTTT. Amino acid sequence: CASRRTGDNTEAFF.

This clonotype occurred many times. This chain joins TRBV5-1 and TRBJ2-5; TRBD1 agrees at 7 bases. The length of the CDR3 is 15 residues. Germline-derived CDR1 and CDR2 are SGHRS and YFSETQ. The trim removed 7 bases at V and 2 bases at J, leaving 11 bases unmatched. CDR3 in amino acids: CASYQFDRDQETQYF. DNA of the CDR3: TGCGCCAGCTATCAATTCGACAGGGATCAAGAGACCCAGTACTTC.

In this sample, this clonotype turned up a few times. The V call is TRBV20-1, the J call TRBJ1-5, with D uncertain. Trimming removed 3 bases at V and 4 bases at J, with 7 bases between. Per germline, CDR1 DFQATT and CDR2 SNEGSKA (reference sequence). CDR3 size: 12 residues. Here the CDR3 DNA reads TGCAGTGCTAGCGAGGGAAATCAGCCCCAGCATTTT. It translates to CSASEGNQPQHF.

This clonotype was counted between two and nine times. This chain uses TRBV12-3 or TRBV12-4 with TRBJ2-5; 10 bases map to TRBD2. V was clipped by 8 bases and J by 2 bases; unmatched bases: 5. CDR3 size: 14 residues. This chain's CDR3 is CASSTSGFQETQYF. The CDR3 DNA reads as TGTGCCAGCTCGACTAGCGGGTTTCAAGAGACCCAGTACTTC.

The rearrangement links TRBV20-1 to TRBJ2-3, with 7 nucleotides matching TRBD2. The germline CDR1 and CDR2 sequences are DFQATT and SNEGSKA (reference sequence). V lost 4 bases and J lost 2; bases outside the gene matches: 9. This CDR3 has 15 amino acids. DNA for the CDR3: TGCAGTGCTAACGGGGCGGGAGCGACCACAGATACGCAGTATTTT. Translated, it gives CSANGAGATTDTQYF.

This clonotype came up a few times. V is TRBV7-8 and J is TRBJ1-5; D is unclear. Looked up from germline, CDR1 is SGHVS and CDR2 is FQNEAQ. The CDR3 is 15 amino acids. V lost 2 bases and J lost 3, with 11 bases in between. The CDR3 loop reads CASSLMGGFNQPQHF. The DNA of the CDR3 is TGTGCCAGCAGCTTAATGGGAGGGTTCAATCAGCCCCAGCATTTT.

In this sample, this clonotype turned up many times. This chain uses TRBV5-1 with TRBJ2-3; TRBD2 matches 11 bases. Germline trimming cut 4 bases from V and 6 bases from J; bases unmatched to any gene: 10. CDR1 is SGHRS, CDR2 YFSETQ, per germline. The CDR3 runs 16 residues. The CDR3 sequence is CASSETTSGGTDTQYF. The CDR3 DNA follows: TGCGCCAGCAGCGAAACTACTAGCGGGGGTACGGATACGCAGTATTTT.

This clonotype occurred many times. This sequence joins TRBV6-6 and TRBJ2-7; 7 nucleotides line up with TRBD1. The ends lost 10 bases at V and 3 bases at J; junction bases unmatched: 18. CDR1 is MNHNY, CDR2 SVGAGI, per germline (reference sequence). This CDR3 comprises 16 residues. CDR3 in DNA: TGTGCCACTTCGGATGCCATTTCGACAGGGATCTACGAGCAGTACTTC. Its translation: CATSDAISTGIYEQYF.

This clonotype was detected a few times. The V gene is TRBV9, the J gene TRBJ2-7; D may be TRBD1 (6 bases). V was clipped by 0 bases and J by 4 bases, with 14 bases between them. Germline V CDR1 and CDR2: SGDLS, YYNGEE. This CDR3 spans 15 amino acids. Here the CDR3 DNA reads TGTGCCAGCAGCGTAGAGGGCAGGGGACCATACGAGCAGTACTTC. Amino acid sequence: CASSVEGRGPYEQYF.

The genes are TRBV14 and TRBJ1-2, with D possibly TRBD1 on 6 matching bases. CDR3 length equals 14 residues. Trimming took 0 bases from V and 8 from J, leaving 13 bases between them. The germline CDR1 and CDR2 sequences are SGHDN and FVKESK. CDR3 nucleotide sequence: TGTGCCAGCAGCCAAGATATGGGGGCCTCCGGCTACACCTTC. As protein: CASSQDMGASGYTF.

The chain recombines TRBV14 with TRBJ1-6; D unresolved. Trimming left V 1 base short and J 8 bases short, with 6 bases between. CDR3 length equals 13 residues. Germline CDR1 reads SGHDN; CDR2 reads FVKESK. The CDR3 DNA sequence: TGTGCCAGCAGCCAAGTCGGCTATTCACCCCTCCACTTT. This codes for CASSQVGYSPLHF.

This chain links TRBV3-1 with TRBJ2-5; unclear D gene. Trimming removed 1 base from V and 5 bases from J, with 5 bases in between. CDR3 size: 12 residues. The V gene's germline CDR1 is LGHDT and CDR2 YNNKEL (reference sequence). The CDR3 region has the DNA TGTGCCAGCAGCCAAGTTTCGGAGACCCAGTACTTC. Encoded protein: CASSQVSETQYF.

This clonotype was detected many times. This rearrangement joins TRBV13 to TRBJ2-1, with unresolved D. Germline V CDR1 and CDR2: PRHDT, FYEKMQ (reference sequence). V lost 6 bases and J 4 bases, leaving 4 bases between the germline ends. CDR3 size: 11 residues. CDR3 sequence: CASSPYNEQFF. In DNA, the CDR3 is TGTGCCAGCAGTCCTTACAATGAGCAGTTCTTC.

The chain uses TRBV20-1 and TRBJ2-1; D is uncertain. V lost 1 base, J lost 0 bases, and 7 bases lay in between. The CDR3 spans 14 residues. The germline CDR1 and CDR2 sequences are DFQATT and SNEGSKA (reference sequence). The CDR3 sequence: CSARAIGSYNEQFF. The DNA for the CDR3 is TGCAGTGCTAGAGCCATCGGCTCCTACAATGAGCAGTTCTTC.

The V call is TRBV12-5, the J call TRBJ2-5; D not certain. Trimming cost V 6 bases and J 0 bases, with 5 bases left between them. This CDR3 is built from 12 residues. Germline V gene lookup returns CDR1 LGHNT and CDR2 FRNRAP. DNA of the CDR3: TGTGCTAGTGGCCTAAACCAAGAGACCCAGTACTTC. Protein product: CASGLNQETQYF.

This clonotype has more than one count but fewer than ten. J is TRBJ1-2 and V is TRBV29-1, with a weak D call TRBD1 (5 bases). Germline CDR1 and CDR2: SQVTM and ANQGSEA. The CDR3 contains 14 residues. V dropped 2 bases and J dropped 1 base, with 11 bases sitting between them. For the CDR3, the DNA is TGCAGCGTTGAATCTTACAGGAGTAACTATGGCTACACCTTC. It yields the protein CSVESYRSNYGYTF.

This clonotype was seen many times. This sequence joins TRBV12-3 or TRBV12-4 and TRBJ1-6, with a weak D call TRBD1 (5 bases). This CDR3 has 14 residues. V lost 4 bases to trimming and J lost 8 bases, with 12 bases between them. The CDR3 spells CASSSTAQYSPLHF. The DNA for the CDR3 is TGTGCCAGCAGTTCGACAGCTCAGTATTCACCCCTCCACTTT.

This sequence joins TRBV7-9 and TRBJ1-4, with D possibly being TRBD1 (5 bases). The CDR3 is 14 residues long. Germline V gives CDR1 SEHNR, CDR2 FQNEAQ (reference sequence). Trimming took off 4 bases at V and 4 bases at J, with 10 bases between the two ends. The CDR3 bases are TGTGCCAGCAGCTCGTCGAGGGGTAATGAAAAACTGTTTTTT. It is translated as CASSSSRGNEKLFF.

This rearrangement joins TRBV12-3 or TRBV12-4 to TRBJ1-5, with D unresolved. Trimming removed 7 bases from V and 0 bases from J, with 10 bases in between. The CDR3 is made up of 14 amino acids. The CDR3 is CASTPTYSNQPQHF. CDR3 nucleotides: TGTGCCAGCACGCCGACATATAGCAATCAGCCCCAGCATTTT.

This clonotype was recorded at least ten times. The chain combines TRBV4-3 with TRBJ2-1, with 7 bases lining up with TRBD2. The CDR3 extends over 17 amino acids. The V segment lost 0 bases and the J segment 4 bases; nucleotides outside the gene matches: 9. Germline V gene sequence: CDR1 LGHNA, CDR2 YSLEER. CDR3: CASSQEIAGAGYNEQFF. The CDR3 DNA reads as TGCGCCAGCAGCCAAGAAATCGCGGGAGCCGGTTACAATGAGCAGTTCTTC.

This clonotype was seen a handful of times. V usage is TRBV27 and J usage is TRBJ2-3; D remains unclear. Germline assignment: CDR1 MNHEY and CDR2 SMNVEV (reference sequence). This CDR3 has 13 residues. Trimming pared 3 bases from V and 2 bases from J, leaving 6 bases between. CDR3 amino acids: CASSFGITDTQYF. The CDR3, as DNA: TGTGCCAGCAGTTTCGGCATCACAGATACGCAGTATTTT.

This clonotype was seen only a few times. DNA for the CDR3: TGTGCCAGCAGTTTCGCCGCCGGGGGACAAGCCGAGCAGTACTTC. Residues: CASSFAAGGQAEQYF. This chain joins TRBV12-3 or TRBV12-4 and TRBJ2-7, with D perhaps assigned TRBD1 or TRBD2 (6 bases each). The V end lost 3 bases, the J end lost 6 bases, and 18 bases lay between the germline ends. The CDR3 sequence is 15 residues long.

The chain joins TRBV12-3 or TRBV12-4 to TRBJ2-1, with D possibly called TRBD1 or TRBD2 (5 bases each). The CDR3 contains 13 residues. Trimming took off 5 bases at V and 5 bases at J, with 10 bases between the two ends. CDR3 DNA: TGTGCCAGCAGTCCGGGACCAAACAATGAGCAGTTCTTC. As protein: CASSPGPNNEQFF.

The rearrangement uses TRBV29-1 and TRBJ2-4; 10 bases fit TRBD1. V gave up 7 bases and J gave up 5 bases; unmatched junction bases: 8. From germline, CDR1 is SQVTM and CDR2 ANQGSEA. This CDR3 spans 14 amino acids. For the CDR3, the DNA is TGCAGCGCTGTGACAGGGGGCTTTCAAAACATTCAGTACTTC. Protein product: CSAVTGGFQNIQYF.

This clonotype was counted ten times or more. The CDR3 DNA reads TGTGCCAGCAGTGGGGTGAATCAGCCCCAGCATTTT. Translated, it gives CASSGVNQPQHF. The chain uses TRBV2 and TRBJ1-5; D is unclear. V was shortened by 4 bases and J by 4 bases, with 5 bases between the two germline ends. This CDR3 contains 12 residues. Germline V gives CDR1 SNHLY, CDR2 FYNNEI.

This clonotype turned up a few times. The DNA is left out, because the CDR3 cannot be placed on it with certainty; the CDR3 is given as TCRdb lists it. The CDR3 here is CATSSLLRAAAKAFF. This sequence joins TRBV15 and TRBJ1-1; TRBD1 is the table's D call and was not checked against the DNA. The length of the CDR3 is 15 amino acids, counting both ends. Germline CDR1 reads LNHNV; CDR2 reads YYDKDF (reference sequence).